This T cell receptor beta chain was found in a study of blood T cell repertoires in COVID-19. Trimming removed 5 bases from V and 6 bases from J; junction bases left unmatched: 11. The CDR3 is 18 residues long. Germline CDR1 reads SNHLY; CDR2 reads FYNNEI. Study processing details: For nucleated cells, counts were estimated from reference gene primer amplification. The table came from immunoSEQ multiplex PCR; TCRdb's copy has only in-frame clones and leaves some out. That table supplies the V and J calls and clone size; D and trimming were determined from the DNA. The table has approximately 220,000 clones, about 87% seen once.

The gene calls are TRBV2 and TRBJ2-2; 14 bases align to TRBD2. This receptor was identified in a man in his fifties or sixties with acute or convalescent COVID-19. Sequenced material: peripheral blood. The CDR3 protein is CASSPPTSGGAYPGELFF. The CDR3 DNA sequence: TGTGCCAGCAGTCCCCCGACTAGCGGGGGGGCGTACCCCGGGGAGCTGTTTTTT.